The 18 T cell receptor beta chains given below trace back to one sample, sequenced in a study of blood T cell repertoires in COVID-19. Sequencing was performed with immunoSEQ multiplex PCR; in TCRdb, only in-frame clones are kept and a portion is missing. The sample lists a few hundred thousand clones, 70% to 90% occurring once. The sequenced sample consisted of PBMCs or T cells enriched from blood (not recorded which). These receptors were collected from a woman in her thirties or forties with acute COVID-19.

V gene TRBV19 combines with J gene TRBJ1-2; D call uncertain. The V end lost 3 bases, the J end lost 7 bases, and 21 bases lay between the germline ends. This CDR3 has 16 residues. The germline V gene encodes CDR1 LNHDA and CDR2 SQIVND (reference sequence). The CDR3 is CASSILQGGREGGYTF. CDR3 in DNA: TGTGCCAGTAGTATTTTACAAGGAGGGAGGGAAGGTGGCTACACCTTC.

This sequence joins TRBV2 and TRBJ1-4; TRBD1 matches 7 bases. J gave up 4 bases and V 10 bases, and 6 bases lay outside the gene matches. There are 13 residues in the CDR3. From germline, CDR1 is SNHLY and CDR2 FYNNEI. The CDR3 DNA sequence: TGTGCCACCGCGGGACAGTTTAATGAAAAACTGTTTTTT. Translating gives CATAGQFNEKLFF.

This clone has just a few counts. The chain employs TRBV19 and TRBJ2-2; 7 bases match TRBD2. Per the germline V gene, CDR1 is LNHDA and CDR2 is SQIVND (reference sequence). V shed 9 bases and J 1 base; nucleotides not matched to a gene: 5. The CDR3 sequence is 14 residues long. This CDR3 reads CASRSGGNTGELFF. The CDR3 region has the DNA TGTGCCAGCAGATCGGGGGGGAACACCGGGGAGCTGTTTTTT.

This chain links TRBV13 with TRBJ1-1, with D possibly being TRBD1 (5 bases). Germline V gene sequence: CDR1 PRHDT, CDR2 FYEKMQ (reference sequence). The CDR3 length is 11 residues. V was pared by 2 bases and J by 10 bases, with 8 bases between. Here the CDR3 reads CASSLQGRAFF. DNA of the CDR3: TGTGCCAGCAGCTTACAGGGAAGAGCTTTCTTT.

The V and J genes are TRBV5-1 and TRBJ2-4; D unresolved. In germline, CDR1 is SGHRS, CDR2 YFSETQ. V dropped 4 bases and J dropped 0 bases, with 8 bases sitting between them. This CDR3 comprises 14 residues. The CDR3 is CASSEELAKNIQYF. Here the CDR3 DNA reads TGCGCCAGCAGCGAGGAGCTAGCCAAAAACATTCAGTACTTC.

V is TRBV4-3 and J is TRBJ1-1, with TRBD1 matching over 10 bases. Germline values: CDR1 LGHNA, CDR2 YSLEER. The length of the CDR3 is 16 residues. V lost 0 bases, J lost 6 bases, and 7 bases stayed unmatched. The CDR3 loop reads CASSQESTGGSSEAFF. The DNA for the CDR3 is TGCGCCAGCAGCCAAGAATCGACAGGGGGCTCGTCTGAAGCTTTCTTT.

The genes are TRBV6-1 and TRBJ1-6; no firm D call. Trimming left V 8 bases short and J 0 bases short, with 14 bases between. This CDR3 is built from 16 residues. The germline V gene encodes CDR1 MNHNS and CDR2 SASEGT. The CDR3 nucleotides are TGTGCCAGCGGTGGACGAGGAAGCTCCTATAATTCACCCCTCCACTTT. Translation gives CASGGRGSSYNSPLHF.

This clone was counted a few times. This sequence joins TRBV30 and TRBJ1-4; TRBD1 matches 10 bases. Germline V gene data show CDR1 as GTSNPN and CDR2 as SVGIG (reference sequence). The CDR3 sequence is 14 residues long. With V trimmed by 5 bases and J by 8 bases, 8 bases remained unmatched. The CDR3 nucleotides are TGTGCCTGGTGCACCGGGACAGGGGTAGAAAAACTGTTTTTT. It translates to CAWCTGTGVEKLFF. The full variable domain, in which reference TRBV30 and TRBJ1-4 provide the parts outside the CDR3, is SQTIHQWPATLVQPVGSPLSLECTVEGTSNPNLYWYRQAAGRGLQLLFYSVGIGQISSEVPQNLSASRPQDRQFILSSKKLLLSDSGFYLCAWCTGTGVEKLFFGSGTQLSVL.

V usage is TRBV25-1 and J usage is TRBJ2-1, with TRBD2 matching over 7 bases. CDR3 length equals 15 residues. V shed 4 bases, J shed 0 bases, and the junction held 3 bases outside the gene matches. Germline V gives CDR1 MGHDK, CDR2 SYGVNS. This chain's CDR3 is CASSGLASSYNEQFF. The CDR3 region has the DNA TGTGCCAGCAGTGGACTAGCCAGCTCCTACAATGAGCAGTTCTTC.

This rearrangement joins TRBV2 to TRBJ2-2; D may be TRBD1 (6 bases). Trimming stripped 6 bases from V and 0 bases from J, with 20 bases between. CDR1 is SNHLY, CDR2 FYNNEI, per germline. The CDR3 sequence is 18 residues long. CDR3 amino acids: CASSESMEQGANTGELFF. CDR3 in DNA: TGTGCCAGCAGCGAAAGTATGGAACAGGGTGCGAACACCGGGGAGCTGTTTTTT.

V gene TRBV10-3 combines with J gene TRBJ2-2; 11 bases align to TRBD2. CDR3 length: 17 amino acids. Per the germline V gene, CDR1 is ENHRY and CDR2 is SYGVKD. With 0 bases clipped from V and 6 bases from J, the junction kept 6 bases outside the gene matches. CDR3 loop: CAISESLAGGRAGELFF. The CDR3 DNA is TGTGCCATCAGTGAGTCGCTAGCGGGGGGCCGGGCCGGGGAGCTGTTTTTT.

The chain links TRBV2 to TRBJ2-1, with 8 nucleotides matching TRBD1. Germline V gene lookup returns CDR1 SNHLY and CDR2 FYNNEI. This CDR3 region has 12 residues. V was pared by 6 bases and J by 14 bases, with 9 bases of the junction left unmatched. The CDR3 DNA reads TGTGCCAGCAGCCAACAGGGGGGATCCGAGTTCTTC. It yields the protein CASSQQGGSEFF.

The chain employs TRBV6-5 and TRBJ2-7; 12 bases line up with TRBD2. CDR3 length: 13 amino acids. The J segment lost 4 bases and the V segment lost 8 bases, leaving 3 bases of the junction unmatched. Germline assignment: CDR1 MNHEY and CDR2 SVGAGI. CDR3 protein: CASRTSGVYEQYF. The CDR3 DNA is TGTGCCAGCCGGACTAGCGGGGTTTACGAGCAGTACTTC.

The chain combines TRBV6-6 with TRBJ1-1; D is unresolved. The CDR3 length is 13 residues. Germline CDR1 reads MNHNY; CDR2 reads SVGAGI (reference sequence). The ends were cut back, 6 bases at V and 1 base at J, with 9 bases in the middle. The CDR3 bases are TGTGCCAGCAGAAAAGGGAGGAACACTGAAGCTTTCTTT. As protein: CASRKGRNTEAFF.

The chain uses TRBV11-2 and TRBJ2-2; the D gene is possibly TRBD1 (5 bases). The CDR3 runs 13 residues. Per the germline V gene, CDR1 is SGHAT and CDR2 is FQNNGV. Trimming took 5 bases from V and 4 from J, leaving 8 bases between them. The DNA for the CDR3 is TGTGCCAGCAGCCCACAGGTCACCGGGGAGCTGTTTTTT. Protein: CASSPQVTGELFF.

This clone was recorded at least ten times. The genes are TRBV9 and TRBJ2-1, with TRBD2 matching 10 bases. V dropped 0 bases and J dropped 3; count of bases not matched to a gene: 3. This CDR3 is built from 16 residues. Germline lookup yields CDR1 SGDLS and CDR2 YYNGEE. The CDR3 DNA reads as TGTGCCAGCAGCGTAGATAGCGGGGGGTTCTACAATGAGCAGTTCTTC. Translated: CASSVDSGGFYNEQFF.

The gene calls are TRBV28 and TRBJ2-7, with 8 bases lining up with TRBD2. Losses at the gene ends were 4 bases for V and 0 bases for J; bases not matched to a gene: 5. CDR1 and CDR2 from the germline V gene are MDHEN and SYDVKM. This CDR3 spans 15 amino acids. CDR3 residues: CASSYFSGNSYEQYF. Here the CDR3 DNA reads TGTGCCAGCAGTTACTTTAGCGGGAACTCCTACGAGCAGTACTTC.

The rearrangement uses TRBV27 and TRBJ2-7; TRBD1 might be the D (5 bases). V was shortened by 10 bases and J by 3 bases, with 13 bases between the two germline ends. Germline V CDR1 and CDR2: MNHEY, SMNVEV (reference sequence). The CDR3 has 12 amino acids. The CDR3 nucleotides are TGTGCCACGCAACAGGACCACTACGAGCAGTACTTC. It yields the protein CATQQDHYEQYF.